Detailed here is one T cell receptor beta chain. Its cognate antigen has yet to be identified. Within one base of it there is no much larger clone, and no base qualities were kept. CD4+CD25+CD127-/low cells were isolated as Tregs. Tregs, naive and memory CD4+ T cells from tumor, blood and ipsilateral draining lymph nodes of about five breast cancer patients underwent full-length TCR alpha and beta sequencing. Tumor tissue, along with lymph nodes from ipsilateral axillary dissection, was perfused with PBS, minced, and then digested using collagenase I and hyaluronidase. FACS confirmed that the sorted cell populations were more than 90% pure. The record originates from a study (dated by TCRdb to between 2014 and 2016). Notes on the research overall: The study tested whether tumor-infiltrating Tregs in breast cancer are recruited from blood Tregs or converted in situ from other CD4+ T cell subsets.

What the work shows at the level of the full study, not this receptor alone: Rather than covering whole repertoires, validation in the larger cohort was restricted to a single TCR beta V-J rearrangement. The greatest overlap of tumor-infiltrating Treg TCR alpha and beta sequences was with tumor naive CD4+ T cells, followed next by blood naive CD4+ T cells. In terms of TCR gene usage, tumor memory CD4+ T cells clustered together with blood and lymph node memory CD4+ cells, as well as with lymph node naive CD4+ cells.

V and J are truncated by 3 bases and 0 bases respectively, leaving an intervening sequence of 6 bases. From the cysteine up to the phenylalanine, the CDR3 has a length of 13 residues. Of the read, only the CDR3 DNA is kept; its 39 bases are in frame from base 1. Amplification of full-length TCR variable regions was done by 5' RACE PCR using constant-region reverse primers, and this step was followed by semi-nested PCR with Nested Universal Primer A. Using the ReliaPrep RNA Cell Miniprep System, total RNA was extracted, and the SMARTer RACE 5'/3' Kit was then used to reverse transcribe the RNA into 5'RACE-ready cDNA. Multiplex adaptors were used to barcode full-length TCR alpha and beta libraries, and the barcoded libraries were sequenced on an Illumina MiSeq. In the paper's pipeline: For each of nine subset-tissue groups, sequencing data from the five patients were combined, and the groups were compared by unsupervised clustering of TCR gene usage. The Morisita-Horn index, with shared sequences weighted by their contribution to each repertoire, was used to calculate repertoire similarity. TCRdb reworked the public reads: Q25 trimming with fastp, MiXCR clone assembly, productive beta chains retained. Every distinct CDR3 protein forms one entry, paired with its most common genes and DNA. In this record, the V and J calls reflect TCRdb's handling and not the investigators' own analysis. This sample has tens of thousands of distinct CDR3 sequences in its table, and roughly 25% of those were observed once. Jointly, the top ten make up around 2% of the sample.

The rearrangement joined TRBV12-3 or TRBV12-4 to TRBJ2-7, with an unclear D gene assignment. The sequencing sample was made of tumor-infiltrating Tregs sorted from the breast tumor. This clonotype was sampled from a female donor with breast cancer. The sequenced DNA: TGTGCCAGCAGTTTTGAAGTCTCCTACGAGCAGTACTTC. It translates to CASSFEVSYEQYF.